Each of the 4 T cell receptor beta chains below was sequenced from the same sample in a study of CD8+CD57+ T cells in acquired aplastic anemia. Genomic DNA acted as the template from which TCR beta VDJ combination and CDR3 sequence profiling were carried out. TCRdb called the reads again in MiXCR, with one record for every CDR3 protein. The table lists 200,000 to 300,000 distinct CDR3 sequences, 70% to 85% of them singletons. Sequenced patients had shown CD8+CD57+ cell expansion by flow cytometry. Sequenced material: sorted CD4+, CD8+, or CD8+CD57+ T cells (not recorded which) from PBMCs. These receptor sequences come from a human donor with aplastic anemia.

This CDR3 is CASSSRDRVTGNTEAFF. The CDR3 nucleotides read TGTGCCAGCAGCTCAAGGGACAGGGTGACGGGGAACACTGAAGCTTTCTTT. This chain uses TRBV9 with TRBJ1-1; TRBD1 matches 9 bases. The ends lost 4 bases at V and 1 base at J; junction bases unmatched: 11. Germline assignment: CDR1 SGDLS and CDR2 YYNGEE. The CDR3 has 17 residues.

In its sample, this clonotype was seen once. Germline and junction disagree at one end, which may indicate a read error. The J gene is TRBJ2-1, the V gene TRBV7-8; maybe TRBD2 (5 bases). Germline V gene data show CDR1 as SGHVS and CDR2 as FQNEAQ. There are 15 residues in the CDR3. Here the CDR3 DNA reads TGTGCCAGCAGCCTCTGGGCTAGCCGGAGTAATCAGCATTTCTTC. Translation gives CASSLWASRSNQHFF.

This clonotype was counted once. Because the CDR3 is missing its conserved closing phenylalanine or tryptophan, this is likely a read error. The genes are TRBV15 and TRBJ2-7; D may be TRBD1 (6 bases). Per the germline V gene, CDR1 is LNHNV and CDR2 is YYDKDF (reference sequence). The CDR3 spans 18 residues. The CDR3 DNA is TGTGCCACCAGCTTAGTCCCCGGGCAGGGGACGCGCTCCTACGGGCAGTACTCC. It translates to CATSLVPGQGTRSYGQYS.

A remark on this clonotype: Germline and junction disagree at one end, which may indicate a read error. V and J are TRBV7-8 and TRBJ1-4; D is unresolved. The CDR3 runs to 15 residues. Germline-derived CDR1 and CDR2 are SGHVS and FQNEAQ. CDR3 amino acids: CASSLTVATNAKLFF. The DNA of the CDR3 is TGTGCCAGCAGCTTAACAGTTGCAACTAATGCAAAACTGTTTTTT.